The 28 T cell receptor beta chains below come from one sample, sequenced in a study of response to subunit inactivated influenza vaccine. MiXCR was run by TCRdb on the RT-PCR reads, yielding one entry per CDR3 protein. The repertoire holds over 650,000 distinct CDR3 sequences, with roughly 20% as singletons. The specimen comprised PBMCs from blood, sampled more than 4 days after vaccination. These receptors all stem from a man between 50 and 59 years old who received an inactivated influenza vaccine.

The chain recombines TRBV6-5 with TRBJ2-7; D is ambiguous. Germline V gene lookup returns CDR1 MNHEY and CDR2 SVGAGI. The V end lost 2 bases, the J end lost 2 bases, and 7 bases lay between the germline ends. The CDR3 has 13 residues. The CDR3 nucleotides read TGTGCCAGCAGTTACGACATTACCTACGAGCAGTACTTC. Protein sequence: CASSYDITYEQYF.

The V gene is TRBV20-1, the J gene TRBJ2-7, with D perhaps matching TRBD1 or TRBD2 (5 bases each). V was cut by 6 bases and J by 3 bases, with 15 bases left in between. CDR3 size: 13 residues. Germline V gene data show CDR1 as DFQATT and CDR2 as SNEGSKA (reference sequence). The DNA of the CDR3 is TGCAGTGCACCGGGGCCTAAGTTCTACGAGCAGTACTTC. This sequence encodes CSAPGPKFYEQYF.

This clonotype came up a few times. This chain joins TRBV5-5 and TRBJ2-1, with D perhaps TRBD2 (6 bases). Trimming took off 1 base at V and 2 bases at J, with 13 bases between the two ends. Germline lookup yields CDR1 SGHKS and CDR2 YYEKEE (reference sequence). The length of the CDR3 is 16 residues. The CDR3 sequence is CASSLYVGSAYNEQFF. CDR3 coding DNA: TGTGCCAGCAGCTTGTACGTCGGGAGCGCCTACAATGAGCAGTTCTTC.

This clonotype was detected only a few times. The rearrangement uses TRBV24-1 and TRBJ2-2; 7 nucleotides align to TRBD1. Trimming removed 0 bases from V and 7 bases from J; junction bases left unmatched: 7. Germline V lookup: CDR1 KGHDR, CDR2 SFDVKD. The CDR3 is 16 amino acids. The CDR3 loop reads CATSDLLRGQGGELFF. CDR3 sequence (DNA): TGTGCCACCAGTGATTTGCTGAGGGGGCAAGGCGGGGAGCTGTTTTTT.

In its sample, this clonotype was seen a few times. The chain employs TRBV30 and TRBJ1-5; tentative D call: TRBD1 (6 bases). V dropped 2 bases and J dropped 7 bases, with 12 bases sitting between them. CDR3 length: 13 residues. Germline-derived CDR1 and CDR2 are GTSNPN and SVGIG (reference sequence). For the CDR3, the DNA is TGTGCCTGGAGTTCAGGGGCTGGGCAGCCCCAGCATTTT. This codes for CAWSSGAGQPQHF.

This clonotype was counted many times. The chain combines TRBV7-2 with TRBJ2-1; D gene ambiguous. The ends were cut back, 5 bases at V and 3 bases at J, with 11 bases in the middle. In germline, CDR1 is SGHTA, CDR2 FQGNSA. This CDR3 comprises 14 residues. The CDR3 DNA is TGTGCCAGCAGCAAACCGGGCGACTACAATGAGCAGTTCTTC. It specifies CASSKPGDYNEQFF.

There are a few counts of this clonotype. This chain connects TRBV20-1 to TRBJ2-7; 11 bases line up with TRBD2. V lost 5 bases, J lost 0 bases, and 9 bases stayed unmatched. Germline V lookup: CDR1 DFQATT, CDR2 SNEGSKA (reference sequence). This CDR3 is 16 amino acids long. CDR3 sequence: CSAGRLAGRSSYEQYF. The CDR3 nucleotides read TGCAGTGCTGGAAGACTAGCGGGAAGGAGCTCCTACGAGCAGTACTTC.

This clonotype was found many times. The rearrangement uses TRBV20-1 and TRBJ2-7, with 9 bases that match TRBD2. This CDR3 spans 18 amino acids. Trimming cost V 1 base and J 1 base; bases outside gene matches: 14. Per germline, CDR1 DFQATT and CDR2 SNEGSKA (reference sequence). The CDR3 region has the DNA TGCAGTGCTAGAGTCGGGGGTGGTAGCGGGAGCCTTTCCTACGAGCAGTACTTC. It encodes CSARVGGGSGSLSYEQYF.

The chain couples TRBV6-5 to TRBJ1-4; no reliable D call. Trimming pared 0 bases from V and 2 bases from J, leaving 13 bases between. The CDR3 runs to 17 residues. Germline CDR1 and CDR2: MNHEY and SVGAGI. The CDR3 sequence is CASSYSGGVGTNEKLFF. The CDR3 coding sequence is TGTGCCAGCAGTTACTCGGGCGGGGTTGGGACTAATGAAAAACTGTTTTTT.

This clonotype was seen repeatedly, ten times or more. CDR3 in amino acids: CASSRGGSYNSPLHF. CDR3 DNA: TGTGCCAGCAGCAGGGGAGGCTCCTATAATTCACCCCTCCACTTT. The V and J genes are TRBV6-1 and TRBJ1-6; maybe TRBD1 (6 bases). Per germline, CDR1 MNHNS and CDR2 SASEGT. The CDR3 covers 15 residues. V gave up 6 bases and J gave up 0 bases, with 9 bases separating them.

This clonotype has only a few counts. The V gene is TRBV20-1, the J gene TRBJ1-1; no reliable D call. Between the trimmed V and J ends, which lost 0 bases and 5 bases, there was a span of 10 bases. This CDR3 has 13 amino acids. Germline V gene lookup returns CDR1 DFQATT and CDR2 SNEGSKA (reference sequence). The CDR3 sequence is CSARDVSGTEAFF. The CDR3 DNA reads as TGCAGTGCTAGAGATGTCTCGGGAACTGAAGCTTTCTTT.

This clonotype was recorded a few times. The V call is TRBV12-3 or TRBV12-4, the J call TRBJ2-7; D is unresolved. The CDR3 is 12 amino acids. V lost 3 bases to trimming and J lost 7 bases, with 10 bases between them. DNA for the CDR3: TGTGCCAGCAGTTTGACTCAAGGAGAGCAGTACTTC. Protein sequence: CASSLTQGEQYF.

This clonotype occurred a few times. This sequence joins TRBV15 and TRBJ2-3; D unclear. The V gene's germline CDR1 is LNHNV and CDR2 YYDKDF (reference sequence). V gave up 1 base and J gave up 0 bases, with 14 bases separating them. There are 17 residues in the CDR3. The CDR3 reads CATSRGSLVTSTDTQYF. The CDR3 bases are TGTGCCACCAGCAGAGGGTCGTTGGTGACTAGCACAGATACGCAGTATTTT.

The rearrangement joins TRBV5-1 to TRBJ2-2, with unresolved D. The CDR3 contains 15 residues. Germline V gene data show CDR1 as SGHRS and CDR2 as YFSETQ. Trimming took 2 bases from V and 2 from J, leaving 10 bases between them. CDR3 sequence (DNA): TGCGCCAGCAGCTTACGATCAGTAAACACCGGGGAGCTGTTTTTT. This sequence encodes CASSLRSVNTGELFF.

The chain links TRBV25-1 to TRBJ2-7, with D unresolved. The ends were cut back, 8 bases at V and 7 bases at J, with 15 bases in the middle. This CDR3 comprises 12 residues. Looked up from germline, CDR1 is MGHDK and CDR2 is SYGVNS. CDR3 region: CASQIDWLEQYF. The CDR3 DNA sequence: TGTGCCAGCCAGATTGACTGGCTTGAGCAGTACTTC.

The chain carries TRBV10-3 and TRBJ2-3; 7 bases are a match to TRBD2. Germline V gene sequence: CDR1 ENHRY, CDR2 SYGVKD. This CDR3 has 16 residues. V was pared by 0 bases and J by 2 bases, with 5 bases of the junction left unmatched. The CDR3 sequence: CAISESAGVITDTQYF. CDR3 bases: TGTGCCATCAGTGAGTCGGCGGGGGTGATCACAGATACGCAGTATTTT.

The chain joins TRBV9 to TRBJ2-3; D ambiguous. The CDR3 runs 14 residues. Germline-derived CDR1 and CDR2 are SGDLS and YYNGEE. V was cut by 3 bases and J by 1 base, with 9 bases left in between. CDR3 loop: CASSGRAGTDTQYF. The CDR3 DNA sequence: TGTGCCAGCAGCGGCCGCGCGGGCACAGATACGCAGTATTTT.

This clonotype has more than one count but fewer than ten. This chain connects TRBV30 to TRBJ1-5; D call uncertain. Trimming cost V 0 bases and J 6 bases, with 12 bases left between them. Germline CDR1 is GTSNPN and CDR2 is SVGIG (reference sequence). This CDR3 contains 14 residues. CDR3: CAWSVPPGGQPQHF. For the CDR3, the DNA is TGTGCCTGGAGTGTACCTCCCGGCGGTCAGCCCCAGCATTTT.

This clonotype occurred a few times. The rearrangement uses TRBV5-6 and TRBJ2-5; D ambiguous. The germline V gene has CDR1 SGHDT and CDR2 YYEEEE. The CDR3 spans 12 residues. Between the trimmed V and J ends, which lost 2 bases and 5 bases, there was a span of 7 bases. The CDR3 region has the DNA TGTGCCAGCAGCTTCACAAGGGAGACCCAGTACTTC. Protein: CASSFTRETQYF. The variable domain in full, with the rest retrieved from reference TRBV5-6 and TRBJ2-5, is DAGVTQSPTHLIKTRGQQVTLRCSPKSGHDTVSWYQQALGQGPQFIFQYYEEEERQRGNFPDRFSGHQFPNYSSELNVNALLLGDSALYLCASSFTRETQYFGPGTRLLVL.

The J gene is TRBJ2-4, the V gene TRBV20-1, with D possibly being TRBD1 or TRBD2 (6 bases each). V was clipped by 5 bases and J by 8 bases, with 19 bases between them. Germline V gene sequence: CDR1 DFQATT, CDR2 SNEGSKA (reference sequence). The CDR3 is 14 residues long. The CDR3 region has the DNA TGCAGTGCTCCCCCTGCCGGGGGCAGAGACATTCAGTACTTC. Amino acid sequence: CSAPPAGGRDIQYF.

The table lists this clonotype with many counts. The chain couples TRBV5-5 to TRBJ2-1; D is undetermined. V gave up 4 bases and J gave up 7 bases, with 18 bases separating them. CDR3 length: 15 amino acids. Per germline, CDR1 SGHKS and CDR2 YYEKEE (reference sequence). The DNA of the CDR3 is TGTGCCAGCAGCCTTCCGGGTAGCAGGTCTAATGAGCAGTTCTTC. Its translation: CASSLPGSRSNEQFF.

The chain has TRBV20-1 and TRBJ2-7; tentatively, D is TRBD2 (5 bases). Germline V gene sequence: CDR1 DFQATT, CDR2 SNEGSKA (reference sequence). Trimming left V 1 base short and J 6 bases short, with 13 bases between. The CDR3 runs 13 residues. The CDR3 DNA sequence: TGCAGTGCTAGAGCGACGGGATTTCGCGAGCAGTACTTC. Amino acid sequence: CSARATGFREQYF.

The J gene is TRBJ2-7, the V gene TRBV18; TRBD1 agrees at 7 bases. CDR3 length equals 15 residues. V lost 5 bases and J lost 2; bases outside the gene matches: 9. Per germline, CDR1 KGHSH and CDR2 LQKENI. Here the CDR3 DNA reads TGTGCCAGCTCATCTCCCTTGACAGGGACCTACGAGCAGTACTTC. It encodes CASSSPLTGTYEQYF. Supplemented by reference TRBV18 and TRBJ2-7, the full variable domain reads NAGVMQNPRHLVRRRGQEARLRCSPMKGHSHVYWYRQLPEEGLKFMVYLQKENIIDESGMPKERFSAEFPKEGPSILRIQQVVRGDSAAYFCASSSPLTGTYEQYFGPGTRLTVT.

The sample holds many counts of this clonotype. The chain joins TRBV9 to TRBJ1-1; unclear D gene. This CDR3 is built from 14 residues. Trimming removed 0 bases from V and 3 bases from J, with 9 bases in between. Germline V gene sequence: CDR1 SGDLS, CDR2 YYNGEE. The CDR3 is CASSVGTRDTEAFF. CDR3 nucleotide sequence: TGTGCCAGCAGCGTAGGGACTAGGGACACTGAAGCTTTCTTT.

The chain is built from TRBV6-5 and TRBJ2-7; the D gene is possibly TRBD1 (6 bases). The length of the CDR3 is 15 residues. From germline, CDR1 is MNHEY and CDR2 SVGAGI. V gave up 1 base and J gave up 1 base, with 11 bases separating them. The CDR3 loop is CASSYFRDNSYEQYF. Written as DNA, the CDR3 is TGTGCCAGCAGTTACTTTCGGGACAATTCCTACGAGCAGTACTTC.

The V gene is TRBV30, the J gene TRBJ2-2; D is uncertain. CDR1 GTSNPN and CDR2 SVGIG come from the germline V gene (reference sequence). CDR3 length: 11 residues. Trimming removed 0 bases at V and 7 bases at J, with 3 bases between. DNA of the CDR3: TGTGCCTGGAGTGTTCTCGGGGAGCTGTTTTTT. It encodes CAWSVLGELFF.

The J gene is TRBJ1-6, the V gene TRBV2, with TRBD1 matching over 8 bases. The CDR3 consists of 16 residues. Germline CDR1 SNHLY, CDR2 FYNNEI. With V trimmed by 1 base and J by 2 bases, 1 base remained unmatched. The chain's CDR3 is CASSEGTGTYNSPLHF. As DNA, the CDR3 is TGTGCCAGCAGTGAAGGGACAGGGACCTATAATTCACCCCTCCACTTT.

The J gene is TRBJ1-5, the V gene TRBV5-5, with 10 bases aligning to TRBD1. CDR3 size: 15 residues. V dropped 3 bases and J dropped 5; count of bases not matched to a gene: 5. CDR1 SGHKS and CDR2 YYEKEE come from the germline V gene (reference sequence). The CDR3 region has the DNA TGTGCCAGCAGCTCCGGGACAGGGGACTATCAGCCCCAGCATTTT. Translated: CASSSGTGDYQPQHF. The full variable domain, completed using reference TRBV5-5 and TRBJ1-5, is DAGVTQSPTHLIKTRGQQVTLRCSPISGHKSVSWYQQVLGQGPQFIFQYYEKEERGRGNFPDRFSARQFPNYSSELNVNALLLGDSALYLCASSSGTGDYQPQHFGDGTRLSIL.